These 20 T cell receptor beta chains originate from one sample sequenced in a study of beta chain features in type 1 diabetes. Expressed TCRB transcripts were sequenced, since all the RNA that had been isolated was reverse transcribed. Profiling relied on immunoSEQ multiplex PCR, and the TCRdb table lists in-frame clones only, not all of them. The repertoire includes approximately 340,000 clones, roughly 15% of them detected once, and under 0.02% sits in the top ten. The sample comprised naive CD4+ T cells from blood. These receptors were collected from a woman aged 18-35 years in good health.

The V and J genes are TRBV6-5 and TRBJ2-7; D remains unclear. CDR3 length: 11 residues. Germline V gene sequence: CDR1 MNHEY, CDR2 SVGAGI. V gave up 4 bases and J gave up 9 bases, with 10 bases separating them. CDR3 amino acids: CASSSLGGQYF. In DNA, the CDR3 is TGTGCCAGCAGTTCTCTTGGCGGGCAGTACTTC.

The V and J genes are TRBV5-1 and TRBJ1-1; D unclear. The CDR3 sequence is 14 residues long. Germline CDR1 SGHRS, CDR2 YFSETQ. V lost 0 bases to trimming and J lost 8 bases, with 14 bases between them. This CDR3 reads CASSLVGGRREAFF. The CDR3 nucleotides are TGCGCCAGCAGCTTGGTAGGCGGGCGGAGGGAAGCTTTCTTT.

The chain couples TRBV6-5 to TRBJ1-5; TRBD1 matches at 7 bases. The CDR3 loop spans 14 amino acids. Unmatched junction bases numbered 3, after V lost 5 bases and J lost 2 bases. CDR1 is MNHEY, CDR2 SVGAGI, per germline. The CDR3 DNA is TGTGCCAGCAGTAAGACAGGGCGCAATCAGCCCCAGCATTTT. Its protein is CASSKTGRNQPQHF.

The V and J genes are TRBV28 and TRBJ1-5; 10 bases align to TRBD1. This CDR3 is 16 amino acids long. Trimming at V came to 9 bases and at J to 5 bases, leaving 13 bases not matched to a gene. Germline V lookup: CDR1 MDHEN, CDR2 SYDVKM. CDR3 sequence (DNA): TGTGCCAGTACAACTCAGGGACAGGGGATCCATCAGCCCCAGCATTTT. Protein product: CASTTQGQGIHQPQHF.

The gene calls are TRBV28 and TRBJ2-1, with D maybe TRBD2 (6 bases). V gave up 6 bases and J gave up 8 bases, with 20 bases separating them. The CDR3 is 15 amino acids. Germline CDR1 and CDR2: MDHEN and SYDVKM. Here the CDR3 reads CASSPLGTELDEQFF. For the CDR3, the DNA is TGTGCCAGCAGCCCGTTAGGGACTGAGCTTGATGAGCAGTTCTTC.

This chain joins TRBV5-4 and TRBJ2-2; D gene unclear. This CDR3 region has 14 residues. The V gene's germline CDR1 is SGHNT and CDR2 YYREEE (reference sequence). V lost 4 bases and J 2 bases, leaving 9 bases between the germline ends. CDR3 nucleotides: TGTGCCAGCAGCCTCGGGTCCAACACCGGGGAGCTGTTTTTT. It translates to CASSLGSNTGELFF. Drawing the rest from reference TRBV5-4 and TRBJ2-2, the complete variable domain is ETGVTQSPTHLIKTRGQQVTLRCSSQSGHNTVSWYQQALGQGPQFIFQYYREEENGRGNFPPRFSGLQFPNYSSELNVNALELDDSALYLCASSLGSNTGELFFGEGSRLTVL.

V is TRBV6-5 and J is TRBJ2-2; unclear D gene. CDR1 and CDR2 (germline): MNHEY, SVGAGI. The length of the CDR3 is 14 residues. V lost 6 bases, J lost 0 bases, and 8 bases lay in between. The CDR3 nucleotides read TGTGCCAGCAGACACGCTGCGAACACCGGGGAGCTGTTTTTT. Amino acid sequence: CASRHAANTGELFF.

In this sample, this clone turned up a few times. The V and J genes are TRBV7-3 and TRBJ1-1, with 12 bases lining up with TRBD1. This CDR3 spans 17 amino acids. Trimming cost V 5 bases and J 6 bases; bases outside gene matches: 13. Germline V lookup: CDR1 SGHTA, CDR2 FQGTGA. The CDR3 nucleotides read TGTGCCAGCAGCCCGACCGGGACAGGGGGCGCATGGGCTGAAGCTTTCTTT. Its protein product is CASSPTGTGGAWAEAFF.

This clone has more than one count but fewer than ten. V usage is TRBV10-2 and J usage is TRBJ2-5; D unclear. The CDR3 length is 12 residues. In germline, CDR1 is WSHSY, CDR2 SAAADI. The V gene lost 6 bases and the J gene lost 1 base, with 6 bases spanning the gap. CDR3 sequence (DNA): TGCGCCAGCAGCCAGGCCCAAGAGACCCAGTACTTC. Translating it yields CASSQAQETQYF.

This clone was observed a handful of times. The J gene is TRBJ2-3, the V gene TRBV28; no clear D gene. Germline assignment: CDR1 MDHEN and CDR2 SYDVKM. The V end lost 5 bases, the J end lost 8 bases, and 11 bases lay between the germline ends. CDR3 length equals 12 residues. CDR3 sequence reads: CASSLPTSTQYF. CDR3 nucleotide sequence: TGTGCCAGCAGTCTCCCCACGAGTACGCAGTATTTT.

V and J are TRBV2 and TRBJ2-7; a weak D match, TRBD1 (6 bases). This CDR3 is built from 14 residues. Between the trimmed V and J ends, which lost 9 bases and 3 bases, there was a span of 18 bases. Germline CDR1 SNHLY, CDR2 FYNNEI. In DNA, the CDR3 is TGTGCCAGTGTGGCCTCCGGGACAAGCTACGAGCAGTACTTC. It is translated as CASVASGTSYEQYF.

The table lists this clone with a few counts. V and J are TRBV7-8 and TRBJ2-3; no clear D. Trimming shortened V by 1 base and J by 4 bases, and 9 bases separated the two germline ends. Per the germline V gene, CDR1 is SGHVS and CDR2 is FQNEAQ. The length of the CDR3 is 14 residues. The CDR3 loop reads CASSLVLSSDTQYF. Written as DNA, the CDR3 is TGTGCCAGCAGCTTAGTCCTGAGTTCAGATACGCAGTATTTT.

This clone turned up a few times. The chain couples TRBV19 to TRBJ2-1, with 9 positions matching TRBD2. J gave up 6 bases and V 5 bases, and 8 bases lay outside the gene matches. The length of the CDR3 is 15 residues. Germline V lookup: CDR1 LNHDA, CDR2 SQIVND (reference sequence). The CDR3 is CASSWREGLGNEQFF. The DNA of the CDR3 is TGTGCCAGTAGTTGGCGGGAGGGGTTGGGCAATGAGCAGTTCTTC.

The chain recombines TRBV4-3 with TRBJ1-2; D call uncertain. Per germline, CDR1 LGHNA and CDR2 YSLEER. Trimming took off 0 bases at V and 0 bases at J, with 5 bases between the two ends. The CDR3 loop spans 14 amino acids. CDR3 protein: CASSQDLSNYGYTF. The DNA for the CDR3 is TGCGCCAGCAGCCAAGATCTTTCTAACTATGGCTACACCTTC.

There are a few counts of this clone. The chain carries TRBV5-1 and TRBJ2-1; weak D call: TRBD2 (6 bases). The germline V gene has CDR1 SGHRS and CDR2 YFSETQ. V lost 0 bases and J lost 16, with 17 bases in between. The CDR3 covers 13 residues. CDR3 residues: CASSLEVEGVGFF. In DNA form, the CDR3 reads TGCGCCAGCAGCTTGGAAGTGGAGGGAGTAGGCTTCTTC.

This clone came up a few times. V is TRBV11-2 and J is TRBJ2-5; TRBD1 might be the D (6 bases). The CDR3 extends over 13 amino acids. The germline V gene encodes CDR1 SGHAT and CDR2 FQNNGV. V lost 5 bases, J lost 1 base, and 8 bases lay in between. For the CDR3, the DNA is TGTGCCAGCAGCCGACAGGCCCAAGAGACCCAGTACTTC. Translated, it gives CASSRQAQETQYF. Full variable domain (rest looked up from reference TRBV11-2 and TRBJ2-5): EAGVAQSPRYKIIEKRQSVAFWCNPISGHATLYWYQQILGQGPKLLIQFQNNGVVDDSQLPKDRFSAERLKGVDSTLKIQPAKLEDSAVYLCASSRQAQETQYFGPGTRLLVL.

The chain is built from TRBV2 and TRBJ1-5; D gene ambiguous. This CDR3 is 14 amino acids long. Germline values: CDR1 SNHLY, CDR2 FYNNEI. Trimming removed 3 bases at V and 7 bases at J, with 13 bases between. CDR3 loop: CASSDPPFGQPQHF. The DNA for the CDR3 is TGTGCCAGCAGTGATCCCCCCTTCGGGCAGCCCCAGCATTTT.

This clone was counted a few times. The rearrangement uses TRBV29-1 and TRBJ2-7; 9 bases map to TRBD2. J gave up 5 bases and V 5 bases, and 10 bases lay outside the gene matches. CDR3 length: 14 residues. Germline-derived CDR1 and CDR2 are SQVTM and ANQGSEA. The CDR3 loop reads CSVSSGTRNHEQYF. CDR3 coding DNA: TGCAGCGTTTCTAGCGGGACAAGGAATCACGAGCAGTACTTC.

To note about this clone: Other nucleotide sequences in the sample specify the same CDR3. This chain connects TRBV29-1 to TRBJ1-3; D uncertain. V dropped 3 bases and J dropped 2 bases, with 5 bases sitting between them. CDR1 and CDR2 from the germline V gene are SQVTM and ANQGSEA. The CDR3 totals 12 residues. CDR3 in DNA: TGCAGCGTTGAGGCCGCTGGAAACACCATATATTTT. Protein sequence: CSVEAAGNTIYF.

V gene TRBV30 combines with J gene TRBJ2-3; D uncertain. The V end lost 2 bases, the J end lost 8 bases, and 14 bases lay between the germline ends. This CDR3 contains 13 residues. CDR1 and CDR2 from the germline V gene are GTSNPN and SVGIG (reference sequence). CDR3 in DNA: TGTGCCTGGAGTACCCTTTCCCCGGTTACGCAGTATTTT. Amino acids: CAWSTLSPVTQYF. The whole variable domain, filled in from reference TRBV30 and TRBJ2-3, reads SQTIHQWPATLVQPVGSPLSLECTVEGTSNPNLYWYRQAAGRGLQLLFYSVGIGQISSEVPQNLSASRPQDRQFILSSKKLLLSDSGFYLCAWSTLSPVTQYFGPGTRLTVL.